This TCR beta chain was found in a study of blood T cell repertoires in COVID-19. Study details: There were acute and convalescent COVID-19 samples, and they came from the United States, Italy and Spain. PBMCs, B-cell-depleted T cells, or T cells were the source of the cDNA or gDNA that made up the material.

The CDR3 length is 14 residues. Trimming shortened V by 4 bases and J by 1 base, and 11 bases separated the two germline ends. Germline V gene data show CDR1 as SGHRS and CDR2 as YFSETQ. The data were produced by immunoSEQ multiplex PCR, yet TCRdb's version contains in-frame clones alone and is incomplete. The sample holds some 170,000 clones, roughly 84% seen once. The J gene is TRBJ2-5, the V gene TRBV5-1, with a tentative D call TRBD1 (6 bases). The sample comprised PBMCs or T cells enriched from blood (not recorded which). The source is a middle-aged man who had recovered from COVID-19. The CDR3 region is CASSKQGAQETQYF. The CDR3, as DNA: TGCGCCAGCAGCAAACAGGGCGCCCAAGAGACCCAGTACTTC.